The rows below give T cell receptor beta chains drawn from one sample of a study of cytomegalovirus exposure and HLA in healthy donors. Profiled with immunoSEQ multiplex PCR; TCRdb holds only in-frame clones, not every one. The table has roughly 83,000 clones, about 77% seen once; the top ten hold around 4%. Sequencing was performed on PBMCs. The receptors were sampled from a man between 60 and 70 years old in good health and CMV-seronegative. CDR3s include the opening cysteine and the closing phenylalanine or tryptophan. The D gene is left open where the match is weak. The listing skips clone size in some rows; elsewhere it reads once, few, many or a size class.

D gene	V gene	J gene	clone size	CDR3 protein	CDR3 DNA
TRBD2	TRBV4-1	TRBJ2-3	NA	CASSQPAGGPGDTQYF	TGCGCCAGCAGCCAACCAGCGGGGGGGCCCGGGGATACGCAGTATTTT
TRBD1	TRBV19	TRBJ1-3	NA	CASRKTDRVSGNTIYF	TGTGCCAGTAGGAAAACGGACAGGGTTTCTGGAAACACCATATATTTT
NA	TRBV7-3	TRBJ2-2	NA	CASSLAGGPNTGELFF	TGTGCCAGCAGCTTAGCCGGGGGGCCGAACACCGGGGAGCTGTTTTTT
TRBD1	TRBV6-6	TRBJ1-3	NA	CASSPSGTGGGNTIYF	TGTGCCAGCAGCCCTTCGGGGACAGGGGGAGGAAACACCATATATTTT
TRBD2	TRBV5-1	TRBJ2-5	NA	CASSSGTSGGALTETQYF	TGCGCCAGCAGCTCCGGGACTAGCGGGGGGGCGTTGACGGAGACCCAGTACTTC
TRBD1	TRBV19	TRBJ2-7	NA	CASSIPGGIYEQYF	TGTGCCAGTAGTATCCCAGGGGGCATTTACGAGCAGTACTTC
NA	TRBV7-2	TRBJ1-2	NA	CASSLVYNYGYTF	TGTGCCAGCAGCTTAGTATATAACTATGGCTACACCTTC
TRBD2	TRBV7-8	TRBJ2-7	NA	CASSLALAGGLYEQYF	TGTGCCAGCAGCTTAGCCCTAGCGGGGGGCCTCTACGAGCAGTACTTC
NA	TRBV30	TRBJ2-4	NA	CAWSAGLYENIQYF	TGTGCCTGGAGTGCCGGACTATATGAAAACATTCAGTACTTC
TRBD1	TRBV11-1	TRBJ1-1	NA	CASSPAGTGPTEAFF	TGTGCCAGCAGTCCCGCCGGGACAGGGCCCACTGAAGCTTTCTTT
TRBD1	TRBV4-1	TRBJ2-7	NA	CASSLRQGRSYEQYF	TGCGCCAGCAGCCTCAGACAGGGGAGATCCTACGAGCAGTACTTC
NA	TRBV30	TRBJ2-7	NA	CAWSGAGAEQYF	TGTGCCTGGAGTGGGGCGGGCGCGGAGCAGTACTTC
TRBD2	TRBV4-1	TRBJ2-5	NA	CASSQEGREGETQYF	TGCGCCAGCAGCCAAGAAGGAAGGGAGGGCGAGACCCAGTACTTC
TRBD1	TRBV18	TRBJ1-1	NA	CASTRRPDRETEAFF	TGTGCCAGCACCAGACGACCGGACAGGGAAACTGAAGCTTTCTTT
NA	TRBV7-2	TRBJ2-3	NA	CASSLGRTDTQYF	TGTGCCAGCAGCTTAGGCAGGACAGATACGCAGTATTTT
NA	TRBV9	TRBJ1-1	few	CASSVAVNTEAFF	TGTGCCAGCAGCGTAGCAGTGAACACTGAAGCTTTCTTT
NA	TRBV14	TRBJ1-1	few	CASSQDLRGWTEAFF	TGTGCCAGCAGCCAAGATCTTAGGGGATGGACTGAAGCTTTCTTT
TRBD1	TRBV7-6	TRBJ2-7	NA	CASSRTPGQGPAYEQYF	TGTGCCAGCAGCCGAACCCCGGGACAGGGGCCCGCCTACGAGCAGTACTTC
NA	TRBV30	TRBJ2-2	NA	CAWSVFQNEHRGHVGELFF	TGTGCCTGGAGTGTATTCCAGAACGAACACCGGGGACACGTCGGGGAGCTGTTTTTT
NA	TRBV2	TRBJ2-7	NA	CASSVSGLEQYF	TGTGCCAGCAGTGTGTCAGGCCTCGAGCAGTACTTC
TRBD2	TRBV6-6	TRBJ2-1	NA	CASSVLRTSGLNEQFF	TGTGCCAGCAGTGTCTTAAGGACTAGCGGCTTGAATGAGCAGTTCTTC
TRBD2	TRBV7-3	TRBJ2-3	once	CASSPWATSGSTDTQYF	TGTGCCAGCAGCCCTTGGGCGACTAGCGGTTCCACAGATACGCAGTATTTT
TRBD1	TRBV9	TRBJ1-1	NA	CASSGHTLTGTNTEAFF	TGTGCCAGCAGCGGACACACCCTGACAGGGACGAACACTGAAGCTTTCTTT
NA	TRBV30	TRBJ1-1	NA	CAWSVGTMNTEAFF	TGTGCCTGGAGTGTAGGAACTATGAACACTGAAGCTTTCTTT
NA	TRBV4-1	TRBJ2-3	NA	CASSHRAGDTQYF	TGCGCCAGCAGCCACCGGGCGGGAGATACGCAGTATTTT
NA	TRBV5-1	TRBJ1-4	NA	CASSSEGAGLGNNEKLFF	TGCGCCAGCAGCTCCGAAGGGGCAGGGTTGGGAAACAATGAAAAACTGTTTTTT
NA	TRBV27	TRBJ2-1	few	CASSFYMGGGGEQFF	TGTGCCAGCAGTTTCTATATGGGGGGGGGCGGTGAGCAGTTCTTC
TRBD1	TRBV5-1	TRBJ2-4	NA	CASSLDSTGENIQYF	TGCGCCAGCAGCTTGGACTCGACAGGGGAAAACATTCAGTACTTC
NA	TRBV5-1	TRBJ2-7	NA	CASSLAEAPYEQYF	TGCGCCAGCAGCTTGGCTGAGGCGCCATACGAGCAGTACTTC
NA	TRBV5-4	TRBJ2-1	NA	CASSETGYNEQFF	TGTGCCAGCAGCGAAACAGGCTACAATGAGCAGTTCTTC
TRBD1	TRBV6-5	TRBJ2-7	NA	CASRRKQGARNEQYF	TGTGCCAGCAGGAGGAAACAGGGGGCTAGAAACGAGCAGTACTTC
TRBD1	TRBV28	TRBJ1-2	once	CASSLGTGGRDTF	TGTGCCAGCAGTCTTGGGACAGGGGGAAGGGACACCTTC
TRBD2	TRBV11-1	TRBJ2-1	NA	CASSLGVDGGVYNEQFF	TGTGCCAGCAGCTTAGGAGTTGACGGGGGGGTCTACAATGAGCAGTTCTTC
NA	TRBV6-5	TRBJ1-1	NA	CASSRGGGAEAFF	TGTGCCAGCAGTAGGGGGGGAGGTGCTGAAGCTTTCTTT
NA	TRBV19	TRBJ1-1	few	CASSIYRGAGLMAEAFF	TGTGCCAGTAGTATTTATCGGGGGGCAGGCCTGATGGCTGAAGCTTTCTTT
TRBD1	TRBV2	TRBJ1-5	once	CASRGTGGAFGGQPQHF	TGTGCCAGCAGGGGGACAGGGGGGGCTTTTGGAGGCCAGCCCCAGCATTTT
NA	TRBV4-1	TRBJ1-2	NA	CASSQETVNYGYTF	TGCGCCAGCAGCCAAGAGACAGTCAACTATGGCTACACCTTC
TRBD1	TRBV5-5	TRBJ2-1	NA	CASRGSGGNEQFF	TGTGCCAGCAGGGGGTCAGGGGGCAATGAGCAGTTCTTC
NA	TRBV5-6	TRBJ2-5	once	CASSPRVWEETQYF	TGTGCCAGCAGTCCCCGGGTCTGGGAAGAGACCCAGTACTTC
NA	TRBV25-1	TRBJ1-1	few	CASSETGGSYTEAFF	TGTGCCAGCAGTGAAACGGGGGGCTCGTACACTGAAGCTTTCTTT
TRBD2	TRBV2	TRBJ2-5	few	CASRPSGLAGPGETQYF	TGTGCCAGCAGACCTTCGGGACTAGCGGGCCCGGGGGAGACCCAGTACTTC
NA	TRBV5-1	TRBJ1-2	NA	CASSSSLAEYGYTF	TGCGCCAGCAGCTCTAGTTTGGCGGAATATGGCTACACCTTC
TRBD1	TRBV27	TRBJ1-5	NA	CASSGTGGLRGNQPQHF	TGTGCCAGCAGCGGGACAGGGGGGTTGCGTGGCAATCAGCCCCAGCATTTT
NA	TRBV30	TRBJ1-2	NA	CAWSVNRANYGYTF	TGTGCCTGGAGTGTGAACAGGGCCAACTATGGCTACACCTTC
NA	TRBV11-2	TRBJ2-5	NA	CASSLMASQETQYF	TGTGCCAGCAGCTTGATGGCCAGCCAAGAGACCCAGTACTTC
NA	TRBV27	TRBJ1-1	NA	CALGAHFTEAFF	TGTGCCCTGGGGGCTCATTTCACTGAAGCTTTCTTT
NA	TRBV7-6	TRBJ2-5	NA	CASSPTTQETQYF	TGTGCCAGCAGCCCGACTACTCAAGAGACCCAGTACTTC
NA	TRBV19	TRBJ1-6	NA	CASRPQGLVYNSPLHF	TGTGCCAGTAGACCACAGGGATTGGTCTATAATTCACCCCTCCACTTT
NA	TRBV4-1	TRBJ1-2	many	CASSQGGGDSLGGYTF	TGCGCCAGCAGCCAAGGCGGGGGGGACTCTCTGGGAGGCTACACCTTC
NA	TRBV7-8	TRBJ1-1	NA	CASSSQGSGEAFF	TGTGCCAGCAGCTCACAGGGTAGTGGTGAAGCTTTCTTT
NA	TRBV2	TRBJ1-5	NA	CASSRVRDQPQHF	TGTGCCAGCAGCAGGGTAAGGGATCAGCCCCAGCATTTT
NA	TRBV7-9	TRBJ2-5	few	CASSQGSTLGAQYF	TGTGCCAGCAGCCAGGGGTCGACTTTAGGGGCCCAGTACTTC
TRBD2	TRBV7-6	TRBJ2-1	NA	CASSLSGGGYNEQFF	TGTGCCAGCAGCTTAAGCGGGGGGGGTTACAATGAGCAGTTCTTC